These 14 T cell receptor beta chains were all obtained from the same sample, sequenced in a study of shared T cell receptors in the human thymus. TCRdb's table, derived via immunoSEQ multiplex PCR, lists solely in-frame clones and lacks some. This table has over 450,000 clones, around 82% appearing once. The sample also formed part of further work on human thymus T cells.

Sample: thymocytes. These TCRs come from a boy under two years old with a congenital heart defect.

This clone was observed a few times. The chain employs TRBV18 and TRBJ2-3; D unclear. CDR1 is KGHSH, CDR2 LQKENI, per germline. The CDR3 totals 15 residues. Trimming left V 0 bases short and J 0 bases short, with 7 bases between. CDR3 bases: TGTGCCAGCTCACCACCCCGCGTTAGCACAGATACGCAGTATTTT. Translation: CASSPPRVSTDTQYF.

This chain connects TRBV6-5 to TRBJ2-2, with D possibly being TRBD2 (6 bases). Germline V gene data show CDR1 as MNHEY and CDR2 as SVGAGI. Trimming shortened V by 3 bases and J by 4 bases, and 12 bases separated the two germline ends. This CDR3 is 15 amino acids long. CDR3 in DNA: TGTGCCAGCAGTTATTTACGGGAGCGCACCGGGGAGCTGTTTTTT. This gives the protein CASSYLRERTGELFF.

The chain combines TRBV5-4 with TRBJ2-7; D possibly corresponds to TRBD1 (6 bases). The CDR3 extends over 15 amino acids. V was clipped by 0 bases and J by 1 base, with 11 bases between them. Germline V CDR1 and CDR2: SGHNT, YYREEE (reference sequence). CDR3 in amino acids: CASSLEAGVSYEQYF. The CDR3 DNA follows: TGTGCCAGCAGCTTGGAGGCAGGGGTTTCCTACGAGCAGTACTTC.

The J gene is TRBJ2-1, the V gene TRBV29-1; D might be TRBD2 (6 bases). Per the germline V gene, CDR1 is SQVTM and CDR2 is ANQGSEA. The CDR3 is 14 amino acids. The V and J ends lost 8 bases and 4 bases respectively, with 18 bases between them. The CDR3 reads CSPYFQRVYNEQFF. The CDR3 DNA follows: TGCAGCCCCTATTTCCAGCGGGTGTACAATGAGCAGTTCTTC.

CDR3 bases: TGTGCCAGCAGGGTAACAGGGTTTGATGGCTACACCTTC. This encodes CASRVTGFDGYTF. The chain combines TRBV6-5 with TRBJ1-2; possibly TRBD1 for D (6 bases). Trimming cost V 6 bases and J 6 bases, with 14 bases left between them. Germline V gene lookup returns CDR1 MNHEY and CDR2 SVGAGI. This CDR3 is built from 13 residues.

The chain employs TRBV5-4 and TRBJ2-5; maybe TRBD1 (5 bases). The J call may be mistaken, given a closer DNA end match to TRBJ2-7. The CDR3 extends over 11 amino acids. Germline V gene lookup returns CDR1 SGHNT and CDR2 YYREEE (reference sequence). This CDR3 reads CASSSRGEQYF. CDR3 sequence (DNA): TGTGCCAGCAGCTCAAGGGGCGAGCAGTACTTC.

This chain uses TRBV5-6 with TRBJ2-1; the match to TRBD2 covers 12 bases. Unmatched junction bases numbered 7, after V lost 4 bases and J lost 8 bases. The CDR3 length is 15 residues. CDR1 is SGHDT and CDR2 is YYEEEE in the germline V gene. CDR3 residues: CASSRGASGRDEQFF. DNA of the CDR3: TGTGCCAGCAGCCGGGGGGCTAGCGGGAGGGATGAGCAGTTCTTC.

The sample holds a few counts of this clone. J is TRBJ2-5 and V is TRBV14, with 8 bases aligning to TRBD2. CDR1 and CDR2 (germline): SGHDN, FVKESK. The CDR3 totals 16 residues. The junction had 10 bases not matched to a gene; V was cut back by 2 bases and J by 5 bases. The CDR3 DNA reads as TGTGCCAGCAGCCAACCAACGAGCGGGAGAACGGAGACCCAGTACTTC. This translates into CASSQPTSGRTETQYF.

The chain combines TRBV7-2 with TRBJ2-7, with TRBD2 identical over 10 bases. The V and J ends lost 4 bases and 0 bases, in that order; junction bases with no gene match: 6. The CDR3 sequence is 16 residues long. CDR1 is SGHTA, CDR2 FQGNSA, per germline. The CDR3: CASSSLLAGPSYEQYF. The CDR3 nucleotides are TGTGCCAGCAGCTCACTACTAGCGGGGCCCTCCTACGAGCAGTACTTC.

The table lists this clone with a count of one. This chain joins TRBV6-5 and TRBJ2-1, with 8 bases fitting TRBD2. Unmatched junction bases numbered 2, after V lost 2 bases and J lost 5 bases. Per germline, CDR1 MNHEY and CDR2 SVGAGI. This CDR3 has 14 residues. The CDR3 DNA is TGTGCCAGCAGTTACGCAGCGGGGGACAATGAGCAGTTCTTC. Translation: CASSYAAGDNEQFF.

Comments on this clone: In the same sample, other DNA sequences code for this CDR3. This chain uses TRBV28 with TRBJ2-7; maybe TRBD1 (5 bases). Deletions cut 2 bases from V and 7 bases from J, with 6 bases between. The CDR3 is 11 residues long. Germline V CDR1 and CDR2: MDHEN, SYDVKM. The CDR3 reads CASSLQGEQYF. CDR3 in DNA: TGTGCCAGCAGTTTACAGGGAGAGCAGTACTTC.

This clone was detected a few times. V and J are TRBV14 and TRBJ2-7; D is perhaps TRBD1 (5 bases). V lost 6 bases and J 2 bases, leaving 26 bases between the germline ends. The germline gives CDR1 SGHDN, CDR2 FVKESK. The CDR3 contains 18 residues. CDR3 loop: CASRLPGPGPDLTYEQYF. The CDR3 DNA reads as TGTGCCAGCAGACTCCCAGGGCCAGGGCCCGACTTAACCTACGAGCAGTACTTC.

The rearrangement links TRBV5-4 to TRBJ2-2, with 7 positions matching TRBD1. J gave up 8 bases and V 4 bases, and 8 bases lay outside the gene matches. Per germline, CDR1 SGHNT and CDR2 YYREEE (reference sequence). This CDR3 is built from 14 residues. The CDR3 protein is CASSHTAGGGELFF. The DNA for the CDR3 is TGTGCCAGCAGCCATACCGCAGGGGGAGGGGAGCTGTTTTTT.

The chain carries TRBV28 and TRBJ2-2; TRBD2 aligns across 15 bases. This CDR3 region has 19 residues. With 10 bases clipped from V and 3 bases from J, the junction kept 15 bases outside the gene matches. In germline, CDR1 is MDHEN, CDR2 SYDVKM. This CDR3 is CATLTTGTSGRWDTGELFF. In DNA, the CDR3 is TGTGCCACCCTCACCACCGGGACTAGCGGGAGGTGGGACACCGGGGAGCTGTTTTTT.